The clone carrying this T cell receptor (beta chain) was found once. These data are taken from a study of CD8 T cells in Susac syndrome. J gave up 4 bases and V 3 bases, and 12 bases lay outside the gene matches. Per germline, CDR1 DFQATT and CDR2 SNEGSKA (reference sequence). The CDR3 loop spans 16 amino acids. TCR beta was sequenced from blood CD8+ and CD4+ T cells. Reverse transcription of roughly 0.5 to 1 ug RNA was carried out with random hexamers. Via MiXCR, TCRdb re-called the immunoSEQ multiplex PCR reads, giving one row per CDR3 protein. The table shows about 140,000 distinct CDR3 sequences, with approximately 95% occurring only once.

This clonotype was obtained from a human donor with Susac syndrome. Sequencing was carried out using CD4+ T cells from PBMCs. The chain couples TRBV20-1 to TRBJ2-3, with 8 bases that match TRBD2. CDR3 sequence reads: CSASRALLAESDTQYF. CDR3 nucleotide sequence: TGCAGTGCTAGTCGCGCGTTACTAGCGGAATCAGATACGCAGTATTTT.